The source of this T cell receptor beta chain is a study of cytomegalovirus exposure and HLA in healthy donors. Study-level results: TCR beta chains numbering under 200 were designated cytomegalovirus-associated.

This PCR relied on a set of 60 Vbeta primers and 13 Jbeta primers. Method: immunoSEQ multiplex PCR; TCRdb's copy keeps in-frame clones and lacks some. The sample contains under 250,000 clones, 75% to 85% of which appear only once. Trimming took 4 bases from V and 3 from J, leaving 19 bases between them. CDR1 and CDR2 (germline): SGHRS, YFSETQ. The CDR3 covers 16 residues. As for this clone: Antigen: not known.

The TCR sequence derives from a woman aged 45-59 years in good health and CMV-seronegative. The sample comprised PBMCs. The chain carries TRBV5-1 and TRBJ1-1, with a possible D match to TRBD1 (6 bases). CDR3 region: CASSPWGGGRDTEAFF. CDR3 nucleotide sequence: TGCGCCAGCAGCCCTTGGGGGGGCGGACGGGACACTGAAGCTTTCTTT.